The rows below give T cell receptor beta chains drawn from one sample of a study of blood T cell repertoires in COVID-19. Sequenced by immunoSEQ multiplex PCR; TCRdb stores in-frame clones only, minus some. The sample lists about 72,000 clones; over 75% were seen once. Specimen: peripheral blood. The receptors were sampled from a man between 50 and 59 years old with acute or convalescent COVID-19. The CDR3 runs from the conserved cysteine through the conserved F or W. Each record gives: D gene, V gene, J gene, clone size, CDR3 DNA, CDR3 protein. The D gene is left open where the match is weak. Size is stated for part of the rows, as once, few or many counts, or as a class when the clone is expanded.

d_gene: -
v_gene: TRBV5-5
j_gene: TRBJ1-3
abundance: -
CDR3nt: TGTGCCAGCAGCTCTTTCACATACTCTGGAAACACCATATATTTT
CDR3aa: CASSSFTYSGNTIYF

d_gene: -
v_gene: TRBV29-1
j_gene: TRBJ1-1
abundance: few
CDR3nt: TGCAGCGTGATAGGGGCTACTGAAGCTTTCTTT
CDR3aa: CSVIGATEAFF

d_gene: TRBD1
v_gene: TRBV4-1
j_gene: TRBJ1-6
abundance: once
CDR3nt: TGCGCCAGCAGCCAAGTTGACAGGGGTATCTCACCCCTCCACTTT
CDR3aa: CASSQVDRGISPLHF

d_gene: -
v_gene: TRBV7-8
j_gene: TRBJ1-1
abundance: -
CDR3nt: TGTGCCAGCAGCTTAGTGGGTATAGGCCTGAGGGCTGAAGCTTTCTTT
CDR3aa: CASSLVGIGLRAEAFF

d_gene: TRBD1
v_gene: TRBV10-3
j_gene: TRBJ1-2
abundance: -
CDR3nt: TGTGCCATCAGTGCAGGGACAGGGAACTCTAACTATGGCTACACCTTC
CDR3aa: CAISAGTGNSNYGYTF

d_gene: -
v_gene: TRBV6-5
j_gene: TRBJ1-1
abundance: -
CDR3nt: TGTGCCAGCAGGACCAGGGTGGACACTGAAGCTTTCTTT
CDR3aa: CASRTRVDTEAFF

d_gene: -
v_gene: TRBV13
j_gene: TRBJ2-1
abundance: once
CDR3nt: TGTGCCAGCAGCTTAGCTGACTACTCCTACAATGAGCAGTTCTTC
CDR3aa: CASSLADYSYNEQFF

d_gene: -
v_gene: TRBV28
j_gene: TRBJ2-5
abundance: -
CDR3nt: TGTGCCAGCAGTACCCCGGAGGGGCGCATCGAGACCCAGTACTTC
CDR3aa: CASSTPEGRIETQYF

d_gene: -
v_gene: TRBV14
j_gene: TRBJ2-3
abundance: -
CDR3nt: TGTGCCAGCACCCAGGGGCCTAGCACAGATACGCAGTATTTT
CDR3aa: CASTQGPSTDTQYF

d_gene: -
v_gene: TRBV12-5
j_gene: TRBJ1-2
abundance: -
CDR3nt: TGTGCTAGTGGTTTGGTACCCCAGGTCGAAAATGGCTACACCTTC
CDR3aa: CASGLVPQVENGYTF

d_gene: -
v_gene: TRBV5-5
j_gene: TRBJ1-4
abundance: -
CDR3nt: TGTGCCAGCAGCTTTCAGCCGGGAGCCGGAAGAAATGGGCTGTTTTTT
CDR3aa: CASSFQPGAGRNGLFF

d_gene: -
v_gene: TRBV2
j_gene: TRBJ1-2
abundance: -
CDR3nt: TGTGCCAGCAGTGACGACGGGAACTATGGCTACACCTTC
CDR3aa: CASSDDGNYGYTF

d_gene: TRBD1
v_gene: TRBV18
j_gene: TRBJ1-4
abundance: -
CDR3nt: TGTGCCAGCTCACCGATGACAGGGACGACTAATGAAAAACTGTTTTTT
CDR3aa: CASSPMTGTTNEKLFF

d_gene: TRBD1
v_gene: TRBV10-2
j_gene: TRBJ2-5
abundance: -
CDR3nt: TGCGCCAGCAGTCGTTTAGGGGGCCTTGGGGAGACCCAGTACTTC
CDR3aa: CASSRLGGLGETQYF

d_gene: -
v_gene: TRBV3-1/TRBV3-2
j_gene: TRBJ2-3
abundance: -
CDR3nt: TGTGCCAGCAGCCAAGATCTTTCAGGCTCAGATACGCAGTATTTT
CDR3aa: CASSQDLSGSDTQYF

d_gene: -
v_gene: TRBV11-2
j_gene: TRBJ1-1
abundance: -
CDR3nt: TGTGCCAGCAGCTTAGTGGTGGGGCTTAGCACTGAAGCTTTCTTT
CDR3aa: CASSLVVGLSTEAFF

d_gene: TRBD1
v_gene: TRBV7-2
j_gene: TRBJ1-5
abundance: -
CDR3nt: TGTGCCAGCAGCCCCGACAGGGACCAGCCCCAGCATTTT
CDR3aa: CASSPDRDQPQHF

d_gene: TRBD1
v_gene: TRBV5-1
j_gene: TRBJ2-5
abundance: -
CDR3nt: TGCGCCAGCAGCTTGGTAACAGGGGGACAAGAGACCCAGTACTTC
CDR3aa: CASSLVTGGQETQYF

d_gene: TRBD1
v_gene: TRBV4-1
j_gene: TRBJ1-2
abundance: -
CDR3nt: TGCGCCAGCAGCCAAGACCCGGGACAGGGGGGCTATGGCTACACCTTC
CDR3aa: CASSQDPGQGGYGYTF

d_gene: -
v_gene: TRBV5-6
j_gene: TRBJ2-5
abundance: -
CDR3nt: TGTGCCAGCAGCCTACAGGGCCAAGAGACCCAGTACTTC
CDR3aa: CASSLQGQETQYF

d_gene: -
v_gene: TRBV18
j_gene: TRBJ1-5
abundance: -
CDR3nt: TGTGCCAGCTCACCAGCGGGTGGGTCCAATCAGCCCCAGCATTTT
CDR3aa: CASSPAGGSNQPQHF

d_gene: -
v_gene: TRBV6-5
j_gene: TRBJ1-3
abundance: -
CDR3nt: TGTGCCAGCAGTTACTCCTTAGCGTTTGGAAACACCATATATTTT
CDR3aa: CASSYSLAFGNTIYF

d_gene: -
v_gene: TRBV3-1/TRBV3-2
j_gene: TRBJ2-5
abundance: once
CDR3nt: TGTGCCAGCAGCCGACTACCGGAGACCCAGTACTTC
CDR3aa: CASSRLPETQYF

d_gene: TRBD2
v_gene: TRBV4-1
j_gene: TRBJ2-3
abundance: -
CDR3nt: TGCGCCAGCAGCCAAGTGGGAGCGGGGGGGCCTCCTAGCACAGATACGCAGTATTTT
CDR3aa: CASSQVGAGGPPSTDTQYF

d_gene: TRBD1
v_gene: TRBV10-1
j_gene: TRBJ2-1
abundance: -
CDR3nt: TGCGCCAGCAGTGATCAGGGGGCTTCGAACAATGAGCAGTTCTTC
CDR3aa: CASSDQGASNNEQFF

d_gene: TRBD1
v_gene: TRBV10-3
j_gene: TRBJ2-7
abundance: -
CDR3nt: TGTGCCATCAGTGGTCTCACCCCGGGACAGGGCGGATACGAGCAGTACTTC
CDR3aa: CAISGLTPGQGGYEQYF

d_gene: TRBD1
v_gene: TRBV19
j_gene: TRBJ1-5
abundance: -
CDR3nt: TGTGCCAGTAGTCCCCCGGACAGGCCTAGCAATCAGCCCCAGCATTTT
CDR3aa: CASSPPDRPSNQPQHF

d_gene: -
v_gene: TRBV2
j_gene: TRBJ1-4
abundance: -
CDR3nt: TGTGCCAGCACCATGGCAGGGACTAATGAAAAACTGTTTTTT
CDR3aa: CASTMAGTNEKLFF

d_gene: -
v_gene: TRBV19
j_gene: TRBJ1-6
abundance: -
CDR3nt: TGTGCCAGTAGTATATCGGGAAACAAAGGATCACCCCTCCACTTT
CDR3aa: CASSISGNKGSPLHF

d_gene: TRBD1
v_gene: TRBV9
j_gene: TRBJ1-5
abundance: once
CDR3nt: TGTGCCAGCAGCCCACAGGGGGGACAGCCCCAGCATTTT
CDR3aa: CASSPQGGQPQHF

d_gene: TRBD1
v_gene: TRBV7-9
j_gene: TRBJ1-4
abundance: once
CDR3nt: TGTGCCAGCAGCGCAACCGGGACAGGGGTTGAAAAACTGTTTTTT
CDR3aa: CASSATGTGVEKLFF

d_gene: TRBD2
v_gene: TRBV27
j_gene: TRBJ2-5
abundance: -
CDR3nt: TGTGCCAGCAGTTACGGACTAGCGGGGATGGAGACCCAGTACTTC
CDR3aa: CASSYGLAGMETQYF

d_gene: TRBD1
v_gene: TRBV24-1
j_gene: TRBJ1-2
abundance: -
CDR3nt: TGTGCCACCATTAGGGGGCGCGGCTATGGCTACACCTTC
CDR3aa: CATIRGRGYGYTF

d_gene: TRBD2
v_gene: TRBV28
j_gene: TRBJ2-7
abundance: -
CDR3nt: TGTGCCAGCAGTCTCCCGGGGGGGGCGGGGCAGTACTTC
CDR3aa: CASSLPGGAGQYF

d_gene: TRBD1
v_gene: TRBV19
j_gene: TRBJ1-6
abundance: -
CDR3nt: TGTGCCAGTAGTAAGGGACAGGGGTATTCACCCCTCCACTTT
CDR3aa: CASSKGQGYSPLHF

d_gene: -
v_gene: TRBV10-3
j_gene: TRBJ2-1
abundance: -
CDR3nt: TGTGCCATCACAGCGGGCCCCTCCTACAATGAGCAGTTCTTC
CDR3aa: CAITAGPSYNEQFF

d_gene: -
v_gene: TRBV6-1
j_gene: TRBJ2-5
abundance: -
CDR3nt: TGTGCCAGCAGTGAAGTGAGGCTTGAGACCCAGTACTTC
CDR3aa: CASSEVRLETQYF

d_gene: -
v_gene: TRBV4-1
j_gene: TRBJ2-2
abundance: -
CDR3nt: TGCGCCAGCAGCCCACGCGGGACAGAAACGAACACCGGGGAGCTGTTTTTT
CDR3aa: CASSPRGTETNTGELFF

d_gene: -
v_gene: TRBV12-5
j_gene: TRBJ2-5
abundance: -
CDR3nt: TGTGCTAGTGGTCTCGGACAGAAAGAGACCCAGTACTTC
CDR3aa: CASGLGQKETQYF

d_gene: -
v_gene: TRBV7-9
j_gene: TRBJ2-3
abundance: -
CDR3nt: TGTGCCAGCAGCTCGCAGGGGATGGTTTATGATACGCAGTATTTT
CDR3aa: CASSSQGMVYDTQYF

d_gene: -
v_gene: TRBV10-1
j_gene: TRBJ1-4
abundance: -
CDR3nt: TGCGCCAGCAGTGGGACAGCTAATGAAAAACTGTTTTTT
CDR3aa: CASSGTANEKLFF

d_gene: -
v_gene: TRBV29-1
j_gene: TRBJ1-1
abundance: -
CDR3nt: TGCAGCGTTGGTGAGACAGGAATAAACACTGAAGCTTTCTTT
CDR3aa: CSVGETGINTEAFF

d_gene: -
v_gene: TRBV25-1
j_gene: TRBJ2-7
abundance: -
CDR3nt: TGTGCCAGCAGTGAATATAATGGGCAGACCCAGCAGTACTTC
CDR3aa: CASSEYNGQTQQYF

d_gene: -
v_gene: TRBV24-1
j_gene: TRBJ1-6
abundance: -
CDR3nt: TGTGCCACCGGACTATTGGGGCCAAATTCACCCCTCCACTTT
CDR3aa: CATGLLGPNSPLHF

d_gene: -
v_gene: TRBV9
j_gene: TRBJ2-2
abundance: -
CDR3nt: TGTGCCAGCAGCGTAGCGGGGGTAGCGAACGGGGAGCTGTTTTTT
CDR3aa: CASSVAGVANGELFF

d_gene: -
v_gene: TRBV6-5
j_gene: TRBJ1-3
abundance: -
CDR3nt: TGTGCCAGCAGTTACAGGGGGAGCTCTGGAAACACCATATATTTT
CDR3aa: CASSYRGSSGNTIYF

d_gene: TRBD2
v_gene: TRBV29-1
j_gene: TRBJ2-5
abundance: -
CDR3nt: TGCAGCGCCTCGGGACTAGCGGGGGGGGCAGAGACCCAGTACTTC
CDR3aa: CSASGLAGGAETQYF

d_gene: -
v_gene: TRBV7-8
j_gene: TRBJ2-3
abundance: -
CDR3nt: TGTGCCAGCAGCAGCGCCGGGGTCGCAGATACGCAGTATTTT
CDR3aa: CASSSAGVADTQYF

d_gene: TRBD1
v_gene: TRBV7-9
j_gene: TRBJ2-5
abundance: once
CDR3nt: TGTGCCAGCAGCAACAGACAGGGGGCGTATGAGACCCAGTACTTC
CDR3aa: CASSNRQGAYETQYF

d_gene: TRBD1
v_gene: TRBV6-1
j_gene: TRBJ1-4
abundance: -
CDR3nt: TGTGCCAGCAGTGTATCCTTAGGACAGGGGAGTGAAAAACTGTTTTTT
CDR3aa: CASSVSLGQGSEKLFF

d_gene: -
v_gene: TRBV11-3
j_gene: TRBJ2-1
abundance: -
CDR3nt: TGTGCCAGCAGCGACACCAACAATGAGCAGTTCTTC
CDR3aa: CASSDTNNEQFF

d_gene: -
v_gene: TRBV5-4
j_gene: TRBJ1-2
abundance: -
CDR3nt: TGTGCCAGCAGCTCGGACAGCTATGGCTACACCTTC
CDR3aa: CASSSDSYGYTF

d_gene: TRBD1
v_gene: TRBV7-3
j_gene: TRBJ1-1
abundance: once
CDR3nt: TGTGCCAGCAGCGCTGACAGGGGTAGAACTGAAGCTTTCTTT
CDR3aa: CASSADRGRTEAFF

d_gene: TRBD1
v_gene: TRBV6-5
j_gene: TRBJ1-6
abundance: -
CDR3nt: TGTGCCAGCAGTTCACAGGGGACGGCAAATTCACCCCTCCACTTT
CDR3aa: CASSSQGTANSPLHF